This T cell receptor beta chain was sequenced for a study of identical twins. CDR3 size: 14 residues. V lost 3 bases and J lost 0; bases outside the gene matches: 3. Germline CDR1 DFQATT, CDR2 SNEGSKA (reference sequence). TCRdb independently ran MiXCR on the 5' RACE reads; one entry per CDR3 protein. Of about 290,000 distinct CDR3 sequences listed, over 8.5% are singletons. This clonotype was picked up a small number of times. Its antigen is not identified. Study conclusions and caveats: Modelling approaches yielded underestimates of out-of-frame TCR alpha sharing between monozygotic twins. Insertions ran lower in abundant cord blood beta clonotypes, though not in memory repertoires.

This sample was also put to use in a study of yellow fever vaccine responses in identical twins.

The clonotype was recovered from a woman between 18 and 29 years old in good health. The sequenced material came from CD8+ T cells sorted from blood. The chain links TRBV20-1 to TRBJ2-3; the match to TRBD2 covers 7 bases. CDR3 protein: CSARSGESTDTQYF. The CDR3 region has the DNA TGCAGTGCTAGGAGCGGGGAGAGCACAGATACGCAGTATTTT.